These 31 T cell receptor beta chains share one sample of origin, sequenced in a study of shared clonotypes between healthy human individuals. Only in-frame clones appear in the TCRdb table, and some are missing; sequencing was by immunoSEQ multiplex PCR. The profile covers under 2,500,000 clones, with 90% to 97% appearing a single time and around 0.13% taken by the ten largest. Sequenced input: naive CD4+ T cells sorted from blood. Subset specified: CD45RA+ positively selected. The source of these receptors is a man younger than 35 in good health.

This chain's CDR3 is CAWQTGVISGNTIYF. DNA for the CDR3: TGTGCCTGGCAAACAGGGGTAATCTCTGGAAACACCATATATTTT. The J gene is TRBJ1-3, the V gene TRBV30; 7 positions match TRBD1. After removal of 5 bases from V and 0 bases from J, the junction contained 7 bases not matched to a gene. This CDR3 region has 15 residues. Germline CDR1 is GTSNPN and CDR2 is SVGIG (reference sequence).

This clone was counted once. The gene calls are TRBV2 and TRBJ1-1; perhaps TRBD1 as D (5 bases). This CDR3 is built from 13 residues. The V gene's germline CDR1 is SNHLY and CDR2 FYNNEI. V gave up 7 bases and J gave up 2 bases, with 11 bases separating them. The CDR3 loop is CASITQGNTEAFF. The CDR3 DNA reads as TGTGCCAGCATAACTCAGGGTAACACTGAAGCTTTCTTT.

The J gene is TRBJ2-1, the V gene TRBV15, with D unclear. Deletions cut 1 base from V and 5 bases from J, with 3 bases between. The germline V gene encodes CDR1 LNHNV and CDR2 YYDKDF (reference sequence). CDR3 length: 12 residues. CDR3 residues: CATSRANNEQFF. The CDR3 nucleotides read TGTGCCACCAGCAGAGCGAACAATGAGCAGTTCTTC.

The rearrangement uses TRBV10-2 and TRBJ2-7; D possibly corresponds to TRBD2 (5 bases). Germline V gene sequence: CDR1 WSHSY, CDR2 SAAADI. The V end lost 7 bases, the J end lost 4 bases, and 17 bases lay between the germline ends. The CDR3 loop spans 14 amino acids. The CDR3 DNA follows: TGCGCCAGCACGTCTACCGGGGTTGGGTACGAGCAGTACTTC. Translated, it gives CASTSTGVGYEQYF.

This clone was seen just once. The chain uses TRBV5-1 and TRBJ1-4, with TRBD1 as a possible D gene (5 bases). V was pared by 1 base and J by 5 bases, with 12 bases between. This CDR3 spans 15 amino acids. CDR1 and CDR2 (germline): SGHRS, YFSETQ. The CDR3 reads CASSLLGASNEKLFF. As DNA, the CDR3 is TGCGCCAGCAGCTTGTTAGGGGCTTCAAATGAAAAACTGTTTTTT.

The V call is TRBV6-5, the J call TRBJ1-3; the D gene is possibly TRBD1 (6 bases). The CDR3 covers 15 residues. Trimming left V 2 bases short and J 4 bases short, with 12 bases between. Germline-derived CDR1 and CDR2 are MNHEY and SVGAGI. The CDR3 protein is CASSYAQGTGNTIYF. The CDR3 DNA sequence: TGTGCCAGCAGTTACGCACAGGGAACGGGAAACACCATATATTTT.

V gene TRBV5-6 combines with J gene TRBJ1-2; D is ambiguous. V was shortened by 2 bases and J by 6 bases, with 14 bases between the two germline ends. The CDR3 has 14 residues. Germline CDR1 is SGHDT and CDR2 is YYEEEE. CDR3 sequence reads: CASSFGRRVHGYTF. The CDR3 region has the DNA TGTGCCAGCAGCTTTGGCCGGAGGGTCCATGGCTACACCTTC.

Details on this clone: Additional DNA sequences in this sample encode the identical CDR3. The chain is built from TRBV7-9 and TRBJ1-2; 8 bases are a match to TRBD1. Germline CDR1 reads SEHNR; CDR2 reads FQNEAQ (reference sequence). The trim removed 2 bases at V and 3 bases at J, leaving 2 bases unmatched. The CDR3 is 14 residues long. The CDR3 nucleotides are TGTGCCAGCAGCTTAACGACAGGGGACTATGGCTACACCTTC. This codes for CASSLTTGDYGYTF.

The chain has TRBV4-1 and TRBJ2-5; 10 nucleotides agree with TRBD2. CDR1 and CDR2 from the germline V gene are MGHRA and YSYEKL. The CDR3 is made up of 13 amino acids. J was trimmed by 5 bases and V by 3 bases; bases with no gene match: 0. The CDR3 loop is CASSQGLAETQYF. CDR3 sequence (DNA): TGCGCCAGCAGCCAGGGACTAGCGGAGACCCAGTACTTC.

The rearrangement joins TRBV28 to TRBJ1-5; TRBD1 is a possible D gene (5 bases). In germline, CDR1 is MDHEN, CDR2 SYDVKM. This CDR3 is 14 amino acids long. Trimming cost V 6 bases and J 1 base, with 10 bases left between them. The CDR3 sequence: CASSPRESNQPQHF. The DNA for the CDR3 is TGTGCCAGCAGCCCCAGGGAGAGCAATCAGCCCCAGCATTTT.

The gene calls are TRBV5-4 and TRBJ2-5, with a weak D call TRBD1 (6 bases). The CDR3 has 13 residues. The V end lost 5 bases, the J end lost 4 bases, and 12 bases lay between the germline ends. Germline V gene sequence: CDR1 SGHNT, CDR2 YYREEE (reference sequence). CDR3 in DNA: TGTGCCAGCAGACCAGGGGCGGGAGAGACCCAGTACTTC. Amino acid sequence: CASRPGAGETQYF.

This sequence joins TRBV5-1 and TRBJ2-2; possible D gene TRBD2, 5 bases. Trimming cost V 0 bases and J 9 bases, with 9 bases left between them. CDR1 SGHRS and CDR2 YFSETQ come from the germline V gene. The CDR3 consists of 13 residues. Here the CDR3 reads CASSLELGRELFF. CDR3 in DNA: TGCGCCAGCAGCTTGGAACTAGGCCGGGAGCTGTTTTTT.

The rearrangement joins TRBV5-4 to TRBJ2-3; D is ambiguous. V was cut by 2 bases and J by 1 base, with 5 bases left in between. The CDR3 contains 13 residues. Germline V lookup: CDR1 SGHNT, CDR2 YYREEE (reference sequence). The chain's CDR3 is CASSFYGTDTQYF. CDR3 in DNA: TGTGCCAGCAGCTTTTACGGCACAGATACGCAGTATTTT.

The J gene is TRBJ1-3, the V gene TRBV5-6, with TRBD1 as a possible D gene (5 bases). In germline, CDR1 is SGHDT, CDR2 YYEEEE. There are 16 residues in the CDR3. Trimming left V 4 bases short and J 0 bases short, with 14 bases between. CDR3 sequence: CASSPAGGVSGNTIYF. The CDR3 DNA follows: TGTGCCAGCAGCCCAGCGGGGGGGGTCTCTGGAAACACCATATATTTT.

The chain uses TRBV11-2 and TRBJ2-1; 8 bases map to TRBD2. Germline V lookup: CDR1 SGHAT, CDR2 FQNNGV. J gave up 8 bases and V 0 bases, and 18 bases lay outside the gene matches. The length of the CDR3 is 19 residues. CDR3 loop: CASSLDTSGKVISDDEQFF. CDR3 in DNA: TGTGCCAGCAGCTTAGACACTAGCGGAAAAGTGATTTCCGACGATGAGCAGTTCTTC.

V usage is TRBV6-1 and J usage is TRBJ2-7; the D call may be TRBD1 or TRBD2 (5 bases each). The V end lost 6 bases, the J end lost 2 bases, and 8 bases lay between the germline ends. Germline loops: CDR1 MNHNS, CDR2 SASEGT. There are 12 residues in the CDR3. In DNA form, the CDR3 reads TGTGCCAGCAGGGGGGTCGCCTACGAGCAGTACTTC. Its translation is CASRGVAYEQYF.

The chain joins TRBV30 to TRBJ1-1; tentatively, D is TRBD1 (5 bases). From germline, CDR1 is GTSNPN and CDR2 SVGIG (reference sequence). This CDR3 comprises 13 residues. V gave up 3 bases and J gave up 5 bases, with 13 bases separating them. The CDR3 region is CAWRVTGGTEAFF. CDR3 bases: TGTGCCTGGAGGGTAACAGGAGGGACTGAAGCTTTCTTT.

CDR3: CASSQLQGLTADTQYF. The DNA of the CDR3 is TGTGCCAGCAGCCAGCTACAGGGTCTCACGGCAGATACGCAGTATTTT. The chain has TRBV4-2 and TRBJ2-3; a possible D gene is TRBD1 (6 bases). The CDR3 length is 16 residues. The germline V gene has CDR1 LGHNA and CDR2 YNFKEQ. The V end lost 3 bases, the J end lost 4 bases, and 17 bases lay between the germline ends.

The chain couples TRBV7-2 to TRBJ2-1; D remains ambiguous. V was cut by 3 bases and J by 8 bases, with 5 bases left in between. Germline CDR1 and CDR2: SGHTA and FQGNSA. This CDR3 region has 11 residues. CDR3 amino acids: CASSFKHEQFF. The CDR3 bases are TGTGCCAGCAGCTTTAAGCATGAGCAGTTCTTC.

This clone was counted a single time. This specimen includes other DNA sequences encoding the same CDR3. The V and J genes are TRBV19 and TRBJ2-3; the match to TRBD1 covers 8 bases. The CDR3 length is 13 residues. The V segment lost 9 bases and the J segment 6 bases; nucleotides outside the gene matches: 8. Germline assignment: CDR1 LNHDA and CDR2 SQIVND (reference sequence). Here the CDR3 DNA reads TGTGCCAGCCAGGACAGGGTCGCGGATACGCAGTATTTT. This codes for CASQDRVADTQYF. Using reference TRBV19 and TRBJ2-3 for the parts outside the CDR3, the full variable domain is DGGITQSPKYLFRKEGQNVTLSCEQNLNHDAMYWYRQDPGQGLRLIYYSQIVNDFQKGDIAEGYSVSREKKESFPLTVTSAQKNPTAFYLCASQDRVADTQYFGPGTRLTVL.

The chain carries TRBV5-1 and TRBJ2-6; D unresolved. Trimming shortened V by 2 bases and J by 2 bases, and 11 bases separated the two germline ends. This CDR3 contains 16 residues. CDR1 and CDR2 (germline): SGHRS, YFSETQ. CDR3 protein: CASSFEQSTGANVLTF. CDR3 DNA: TGCGCCAGCAGCTTTGAACAGAGCACTGGGGCCAACGTCCTGACTTTC.

This clone was seen only once. The chain recombines TRBV30 with TRBJ1-5, with 7 positions matching TRBD1. The CDR3 sequence is 16 residues long. Germline V gives CDR1 GTSNPN, CDR2 SVGIG (reference sequence). V shed 0 bases, J shed 2 bases, and the junction held 7 bases outside the gene matches. As DNA, the CDR3 is TGTGCCTGGAGTGTAGGGTCCAGGGGGGGCAATCAGCCCCAGCATTTT. Protein sequence: CAWSVGSRGGNQPQHF.

A remark on this clone: The same CDR3 can be traced to other DNA sequences in this sample. The chain is built from TRBV2 and TRBJ1-6; possibly TRBD1 for D (6 bases). The CDR3 extends over 14 amino acids. Germline loops: CDR1 SNHLY, CDR2 FYNNEI. The V gene lost 5 bases and the J gene lost 6 bases, with 11 bases spanning the gap. CDR3 in amino acids: CASSPTGSNSPLHF. The CDR3, as DNA: TGTGCCAGCAGTCCCACAGGGAGTAATTCACCCCTCCACTTT.

The V gene is TRBV28, the J gene TRBJ2-5; 10 bases fit TRBD1. The CDR3 covers 15 residues. The V gene's germline CDR1 is MDHEN and CDR2 SYDVKM. The V segment lost 7 bases and the J segment 1 base; nucleotides outside the gene matches: 6. CDR3 protein: CASKGTGDSQETQYF. The CDR3 DNA sequence: TGTGCCAGCAAGGGGACAGGGGACTCCCAAGAGACCCAGTACTTC. Based on the CDR3 plus reference TRBV28 and TRBJ2-5, the full variable domain is DVKVTQSSRYLVKRTGEKVFLECVQDMDHENMFWYRQDPGLGLRLIYFSYDVKMKEKGDIPEGYSVSREKKERFSLILESASTNQTSMYLCASKGTGDSQETQYFGPGTRLLVL.

This chain uses TRBV5-4 with TRBJ2-5; 11 bases map to TRBD1. From germline, CDR1 is SGHNT and CDR2 YYREEE (reference sequence). V shed 4 bases and J 5 bases; nucleotides not matched to a gene: 7. This CDR3 has 15 amino acids. DNA for the CDR3: TGTGCCAGCAGCGGCGGGACAGGGGGTTGGGAGACCCAGTACTTC. Its translation is CASSGGTGGWETQYF.

Note on this clone: Because the CDR3's place on the DNA is in doubt, the DNA is left out and the CDR3 is given as listed by TCRdb. The chain has TRBV28 and TRBJ2-7; the table gives TRBD2 as D, unverified against the DNA. Termini included, the CDR3 measures 13 amino acids. Germline V gene sequence: CDR1 MDHEN, CDR2 SYDVKM. The chain's CDR3 is CASSSSIAYEQYF.

This clone was counted between two and nine times. The chain couples TRBV30 to TRBJ1-2; 7 nucleotides align to TRBD1. CDR1 is GTSNPN and CDR2 is SVGIG in the germline V gene (reference sequence). The CDR3 consists of 13 residues. V gave up 8 bases and J gave up 7 bases; unmatched junction bases: 13. For the CDR3, the DNA is TGTGCCCAGGGGGGGCAGGGCGGTGGTGGCTACACCTTC. Protein sequence: CAQGGQGGGGYTF.

This clone has only one observation. This chain uses TRBV7-8 with TRBJ2-3; a possible D gene is TRBD1 (6 bases). Looked up from germline, CDR1 is SGHVS and CDR2 is FQNEAQ. The CDR3 runs to 15 residues. Trimming pared 6 bases from V and 4 bases from J, leaving 17 bases between. CDR3 nucleotide sequence: TGTGCCAGCAGACTAGACAGGCCGCCCTCAGATACGCAGTATTTT. It specifies CASRLDRPPSDTQYF.

About this clone: Different DNA sequences within this sample yield the same CDR3. The chain links TRBV5-1 to TRBJ2-2, with D perhaps TRBD2 (5 bases). V was pared by 4 bases and J by 0 bases, with 13 bases between. The CDR3 sequence is 16 residues long. The V gene's germline CDR1 is SGHRS and CDR2 YFSETQ. This CDR3 reads CASSTLPGANTGELFF. The CDR3, as DNA: TGCGCCAGCAGCACCCTGCCCGGGGCGAACACCGGGGAGCTGTTTTTT. Complete variable domain (other parts from reference TRBV5-1 and TRBJ2-2): KAGVTQTPRYLIKTRGQQVTLSCSPISGHRSVSWYQQTPGQGLQFLFEYFSETQRNKGNFPGRFSGRQFSNSRSEMNVSTLELGDSALYLCASSTLPGANTGELFFGEGSRLTVL.

A word on this clone: Other DNA sequences within the sample encode an identical CDR3. This chain links TRBV30 with TRBJ1-6, with D possibly matching TRBD1 (6 bases). Germline lookup yields CDR1 GTSNPN and CDR2 SVGIG (reference sequence). V lost 0 bases and J lost 2, with 11 bases in between. The CDR3 covers 16 residues. The DNA of the CDR3 is TGTGCCTGGAGTGTACAGGGAGGGACCTATAATTCACCCCTCCACTTT. It translates to CAWSVQGGTYNSPLHF. Filled out from reference TRBV30 and TRBJ1-6, the complete variable domain reads SQTIHQWPATLVQPVGSPLSLECTVEGTSNPNLYWYRQAAGRGLQLLFYSVGIGQISSEVPQNLSASRPQDRQFILSSKKLLLSDSGFYLCAWSVQGGTYNSPLHFGNGTRLTVT.

This chain links TRBV9 with TRBJ1-5; D is perhaps TRBD1 (5 bases). CDR3 length equals 15 residues. Trimming stripped 4 bases from V and 0 bases from J, with 11 bases between. CDR1 and CDR2 (germline): SGDLS, YYNGEE. The CDR3 DNA reads as TGTGCCAGCAGCTTAACAGGCGATAGCAATCAGCCCCAGCATTTT. Its protein product is CASSLTGDSNQPQHF. The variable domain in full, completed from reference TRBV9 and TRBJ1-5, reads DSGVTQTPKHLITATGQRVTLRCSPRSGDLSVYWYQQSLDQGLQFLIQYYNGEERAKGNILERFSAQQFPDLHSELNLSSLELGDSALYFCASSLTGDSNQPQHFGDGTRLSIL.